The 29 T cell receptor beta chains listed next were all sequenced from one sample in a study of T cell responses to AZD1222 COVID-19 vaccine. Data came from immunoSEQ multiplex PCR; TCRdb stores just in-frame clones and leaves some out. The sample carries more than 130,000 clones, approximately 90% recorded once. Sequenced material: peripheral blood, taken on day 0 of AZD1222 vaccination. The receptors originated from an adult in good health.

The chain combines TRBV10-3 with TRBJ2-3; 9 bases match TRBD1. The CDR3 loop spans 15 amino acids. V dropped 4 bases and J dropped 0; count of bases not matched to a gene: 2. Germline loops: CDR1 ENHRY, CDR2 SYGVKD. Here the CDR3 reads CAISAGTGSTDTQYF. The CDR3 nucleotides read TGTGCCATCAGTGCCGGGACAGGGAGCACAGATACGCAGTATTTT.

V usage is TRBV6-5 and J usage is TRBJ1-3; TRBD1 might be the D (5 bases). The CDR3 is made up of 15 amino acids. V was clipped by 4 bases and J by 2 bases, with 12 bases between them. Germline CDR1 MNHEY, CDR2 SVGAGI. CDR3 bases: TGTGCCAGCAGTTCCGCTCGGACAACTGGAAACACCATATATTTT. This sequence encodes CASSSARTTGNTIYF.

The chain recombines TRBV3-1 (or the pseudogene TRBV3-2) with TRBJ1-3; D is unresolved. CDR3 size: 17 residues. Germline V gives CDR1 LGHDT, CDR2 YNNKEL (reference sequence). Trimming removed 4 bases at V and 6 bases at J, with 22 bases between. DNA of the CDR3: TGTGCCAGCAGCCGCATCGCGGGGAGCGGCTGGGAAAACACCATATATTTT. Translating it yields CASSRIAGSGWENTIYF.

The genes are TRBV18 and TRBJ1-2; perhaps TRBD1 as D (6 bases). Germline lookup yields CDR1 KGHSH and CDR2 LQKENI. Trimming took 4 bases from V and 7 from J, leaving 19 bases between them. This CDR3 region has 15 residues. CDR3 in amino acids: CASSRTSQGLSGYTF. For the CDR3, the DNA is TGTGCCAGCTCACGGACTTCACAGGGTCTGAGTGGCTACACCTTC. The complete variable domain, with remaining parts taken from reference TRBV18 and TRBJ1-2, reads NAGVMQNPRHLVRRRGQEARLRCSPMKGHSHVYWYRQLPEEGLKFMVYLQKENIIDESGMPKERFSAEFPKEGPSILRIQQVVRGDSAAYFCASSRTSQGLSGYTFGSGTRLTVV.

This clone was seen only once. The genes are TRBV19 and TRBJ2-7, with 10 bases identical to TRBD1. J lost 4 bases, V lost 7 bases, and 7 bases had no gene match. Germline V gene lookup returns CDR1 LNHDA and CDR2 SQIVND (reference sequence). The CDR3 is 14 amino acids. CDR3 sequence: CASTPRTGGYEQYF. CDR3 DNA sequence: TGTGCCAGTACCCCCCGGACAGGGGGTTACGAGCAGTACTTC.

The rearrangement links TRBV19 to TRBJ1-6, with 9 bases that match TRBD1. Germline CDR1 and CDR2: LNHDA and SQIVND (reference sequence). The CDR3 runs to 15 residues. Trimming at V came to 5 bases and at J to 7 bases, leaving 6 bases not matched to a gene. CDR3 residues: CASSPGTGRNSPLHF. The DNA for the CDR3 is TGTGCCAGTAGTCCGGGGACAGGGAGAAATTCACCCCTCCACTTT.

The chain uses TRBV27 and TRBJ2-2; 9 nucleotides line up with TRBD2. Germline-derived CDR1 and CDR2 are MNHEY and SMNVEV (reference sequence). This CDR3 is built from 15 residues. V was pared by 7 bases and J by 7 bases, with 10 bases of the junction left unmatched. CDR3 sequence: CASTRSGGRGGELFF. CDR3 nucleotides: TGTGCCAGCACCCGTAGCGGGGGTCGTGGCGGGGAGCTGTTTTTT.

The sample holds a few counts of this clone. The CDR3 protein is CASSLQLGLAGVDEQYF. CDR3 in DNA: TGTGCCAGCAGCTTGCAACTCGGACTAGCGGGAGTGGACGAGCAGTACTTC. The rearrangement uses TRBV7-2 and TRBJ2-7; 13 nucleotides match TRBD2. The CDR3 consists of 17 residues. The V and J ends lost 3 bases and 5 bases, in that order; junction bases with no gene match: 10. Germline-derived CDR1 and CDR2 are SGHTA and FQGNSA.

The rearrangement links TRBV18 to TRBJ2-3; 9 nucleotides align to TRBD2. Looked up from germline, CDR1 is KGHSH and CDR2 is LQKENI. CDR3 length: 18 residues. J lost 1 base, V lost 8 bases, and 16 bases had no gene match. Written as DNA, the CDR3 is TGTGCCAGCACCTTGCGACTAGCGGAGCCGATTGGCACAGATACGCAGTATTTT. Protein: CASTLRLAEPIGTDTQYF.

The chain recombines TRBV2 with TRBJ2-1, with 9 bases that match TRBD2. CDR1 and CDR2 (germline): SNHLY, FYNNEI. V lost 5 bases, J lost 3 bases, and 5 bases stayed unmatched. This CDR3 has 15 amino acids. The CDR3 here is CASSLSGSNYNEQFF. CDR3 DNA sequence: TGTGCCAGCAGTCTTAGCGGGAGTAACTACAATGAGCAGTTCTTC.

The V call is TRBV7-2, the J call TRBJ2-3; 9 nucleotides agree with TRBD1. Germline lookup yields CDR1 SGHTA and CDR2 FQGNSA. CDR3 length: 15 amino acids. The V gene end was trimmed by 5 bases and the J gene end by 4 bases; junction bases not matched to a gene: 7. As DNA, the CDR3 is TGTGCCAGCAGCCCCTGGACAGGGGAGCCAGATACGCAGTATTTT. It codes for CASSPWTGEPDTQYF.

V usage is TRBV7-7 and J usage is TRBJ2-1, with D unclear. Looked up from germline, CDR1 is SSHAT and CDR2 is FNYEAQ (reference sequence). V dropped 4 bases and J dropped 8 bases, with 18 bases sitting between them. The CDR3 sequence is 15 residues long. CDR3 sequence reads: CASSSTPGVGYEQFF. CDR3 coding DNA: TGTGCCAGCAGCTCGACCCCCGGTGTGGGCTATGAGCAGTTCTTC. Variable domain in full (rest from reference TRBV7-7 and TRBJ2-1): GAGVSQSPRYKVTKRGQDVTLRCDPISSHATLYWYQQALGQGPEFLTYFNYEAQPDKSGLPSDRFSAERPEGSISTLTIQRTEQRDSAMYRCASSSTPGVGYEQFFGPGTRLTVL.

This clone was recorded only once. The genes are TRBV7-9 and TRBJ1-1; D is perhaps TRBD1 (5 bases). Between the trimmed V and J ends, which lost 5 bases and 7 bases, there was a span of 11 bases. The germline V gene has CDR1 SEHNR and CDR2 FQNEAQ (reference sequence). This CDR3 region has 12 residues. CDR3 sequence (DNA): TGTGCCAGCAGCGGTCGACAGTATGAAGCTTTCTTT. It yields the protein CASSGRQYEAFF.

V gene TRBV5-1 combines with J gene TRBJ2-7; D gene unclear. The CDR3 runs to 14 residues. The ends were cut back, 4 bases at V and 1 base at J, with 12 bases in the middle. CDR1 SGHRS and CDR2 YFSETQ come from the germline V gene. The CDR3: CASSLDPASYEQYF. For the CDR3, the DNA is TGCGCCAGCAGCCTTGATCCGGCATCCTACGAGCAGTACTTC.

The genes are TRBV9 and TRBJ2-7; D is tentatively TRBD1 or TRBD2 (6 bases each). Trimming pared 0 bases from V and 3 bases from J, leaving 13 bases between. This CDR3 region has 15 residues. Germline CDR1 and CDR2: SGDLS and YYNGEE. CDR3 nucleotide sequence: TGTGCCAGCAGCGTAGGGAGGGGGAACTACTACGAGCAGTACTTC. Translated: CASSVGRGNYYEQYF.

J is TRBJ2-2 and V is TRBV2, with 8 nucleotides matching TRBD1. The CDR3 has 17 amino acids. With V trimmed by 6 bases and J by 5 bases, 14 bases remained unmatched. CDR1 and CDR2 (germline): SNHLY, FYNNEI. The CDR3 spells CASRKIQLGQGTGELFF. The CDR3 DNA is TGTGCCAGCAGAAAAATCCAACTTGGACAGGGAACCGGGGAGCTGTTTTTT.

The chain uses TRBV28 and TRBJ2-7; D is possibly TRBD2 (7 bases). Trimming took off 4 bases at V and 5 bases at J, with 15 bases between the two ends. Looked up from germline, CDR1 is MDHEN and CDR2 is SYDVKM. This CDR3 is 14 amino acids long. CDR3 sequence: CASSSRGGGNEQYF. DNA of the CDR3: TGTGCCAGCAGTTCCCGAGGGGGGGGAAACGAGCAGTACTTC.

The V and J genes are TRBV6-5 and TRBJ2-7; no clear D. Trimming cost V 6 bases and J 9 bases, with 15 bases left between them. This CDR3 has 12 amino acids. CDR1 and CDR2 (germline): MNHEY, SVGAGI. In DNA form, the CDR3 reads TGTGCCAGCAGGGAGAACCCGTCGGGGCAGTACTTC. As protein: CASRENPSGQYF.

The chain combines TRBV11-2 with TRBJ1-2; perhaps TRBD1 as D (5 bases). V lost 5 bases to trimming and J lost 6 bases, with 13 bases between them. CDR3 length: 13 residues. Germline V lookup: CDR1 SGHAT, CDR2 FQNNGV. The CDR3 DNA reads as TGTGCCAGCAGCCCCCAGACAGCGCATGGCTACACCTTC. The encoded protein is CASSPQTAHGYTF.

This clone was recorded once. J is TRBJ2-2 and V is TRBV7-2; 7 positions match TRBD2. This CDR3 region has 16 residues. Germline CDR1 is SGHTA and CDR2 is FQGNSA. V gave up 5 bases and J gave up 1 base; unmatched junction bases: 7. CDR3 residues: CASSPRTRGNTGELFF. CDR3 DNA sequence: TGTGCCAGCAGCCCCCGGACTAGGGGGAACACCGGGGAGCTGTTTTTT.

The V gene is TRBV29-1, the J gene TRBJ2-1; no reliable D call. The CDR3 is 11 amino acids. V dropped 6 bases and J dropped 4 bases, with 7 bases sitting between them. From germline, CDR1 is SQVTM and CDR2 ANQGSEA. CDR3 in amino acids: CSVELYNEQFF. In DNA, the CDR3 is TGCAGCGTAGAGTTATACAATGAGCAGTTCTTC.

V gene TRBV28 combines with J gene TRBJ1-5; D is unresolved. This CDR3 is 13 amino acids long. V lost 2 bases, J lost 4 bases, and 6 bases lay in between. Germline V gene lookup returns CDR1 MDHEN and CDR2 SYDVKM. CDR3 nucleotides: TGTGCCAGCAGTTTACTAGGTAATCAGCCCCAGCATTTT. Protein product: CASSLLGNQPQHF. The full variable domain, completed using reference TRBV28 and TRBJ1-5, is DVKVTQSSRYLVKRTGEKVFLECVQDMDHENMFWYRQDPGLGLRLIYFSYDVKMKEKGDIPEGYSVSREKKERFSLILESASTNQTSMYLCASSLLGNQPQHFGDGTRLSIL.

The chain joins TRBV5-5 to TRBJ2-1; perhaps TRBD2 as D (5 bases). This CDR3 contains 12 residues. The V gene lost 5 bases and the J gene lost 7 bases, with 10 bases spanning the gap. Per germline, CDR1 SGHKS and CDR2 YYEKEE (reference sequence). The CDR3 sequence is CASSLTGNEQFF. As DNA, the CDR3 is TGTGCCAGCAGTCTCACGGGGAATGAGCAGTTCTTC.

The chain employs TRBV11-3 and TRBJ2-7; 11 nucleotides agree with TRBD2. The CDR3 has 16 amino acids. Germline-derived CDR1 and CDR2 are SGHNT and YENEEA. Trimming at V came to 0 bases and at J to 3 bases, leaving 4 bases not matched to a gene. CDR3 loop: CASSLEPLAGDYEQYF. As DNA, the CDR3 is TGTGCCAGCAGCTTAGAGCCACTAGCGGGGGACTACGAGCAGTACTTC. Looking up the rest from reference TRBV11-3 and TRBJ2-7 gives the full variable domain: EAGVVQSPRYKIIEKKQPVAFWCNPISGHNTLYWYLQNLGQGPELLIRYENEEAVDDSQLPKDRFSAERLKGVDSTLKIQPAELGDSAVYLCASSLEPLAGDYEQYFGPGTRLTVT.

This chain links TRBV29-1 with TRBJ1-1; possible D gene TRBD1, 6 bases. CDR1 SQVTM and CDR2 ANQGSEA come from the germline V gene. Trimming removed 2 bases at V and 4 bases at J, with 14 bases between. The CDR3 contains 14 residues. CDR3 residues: CSVEKAGVGTEAFF. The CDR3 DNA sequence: TGCAGCGTTGAAAAGGCAGGGGTGGGCACTGAAGCTTTCTTT.

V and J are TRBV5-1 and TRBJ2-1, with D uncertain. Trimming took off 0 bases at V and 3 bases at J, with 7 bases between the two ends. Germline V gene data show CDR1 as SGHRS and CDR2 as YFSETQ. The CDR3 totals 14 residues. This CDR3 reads CASSLAPLYNEQFF. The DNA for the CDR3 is TGCGCCAGCAGCTTGGCGCCCCTCTACAATGAGCAGTTCTTC.

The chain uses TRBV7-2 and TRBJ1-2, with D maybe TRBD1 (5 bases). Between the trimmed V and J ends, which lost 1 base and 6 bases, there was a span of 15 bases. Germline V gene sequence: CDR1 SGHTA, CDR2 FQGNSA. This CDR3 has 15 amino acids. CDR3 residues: CASSLEGTAVNGYTF. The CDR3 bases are TGTGCCAGCAGCTTAGAGGGGACGGCCGTGAATGGCTACACCTTC.

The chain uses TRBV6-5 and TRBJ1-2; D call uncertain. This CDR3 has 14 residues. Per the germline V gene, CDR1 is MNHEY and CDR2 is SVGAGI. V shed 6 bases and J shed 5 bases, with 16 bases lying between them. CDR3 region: CASSPEGQTYGYTF. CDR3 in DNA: TGTGCCAGCAGCCCCGAAGGCCAAACTTATGGCTACACCTTC.

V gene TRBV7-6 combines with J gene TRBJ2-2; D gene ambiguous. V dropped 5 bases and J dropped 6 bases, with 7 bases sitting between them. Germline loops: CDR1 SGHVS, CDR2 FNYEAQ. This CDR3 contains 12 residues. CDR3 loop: CASSQRSGELFF. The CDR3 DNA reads TGTGCCAGCAGCCAGAGGTCCGGGGAGCTGTTTTTT.